A single TCR beta chain is shown here with its context. Its antigen is unidentified. The same CDR3 arises from other DNA sequences in this sample as well. Sequenced by immunoSEQ multiplex PCR; TCRdb stores in-frame clones only, minus some. The sample contains about 200,000 clones, around 75% of which appear only once. The entry originates in a study of cytotoxic CD8 clonotypes in ibrutinib-treated CLL. At the level of the study: Following a median approximately eleven months of treatment, with a range of 6 to 36, response samples were taken.

Genomic DNA for TCR beta libraries, approximately 2.1 micrograms, came from cryopreserved PBMCs. CDR1 is SGHNT, CDR2 YENEEA, per germline. This CDR3 has 18 residues. Trimming removed 0 bases from V and 0 bases from J, with 12 bases in between. General study results and limits: Age-matched healthy donor levels were exceeded by baseline clonality, which tracked circulating CD8+ T-cell counts.

This TCR derives from a human donor with chronic lymphocytic leukemia. The chain carries TRBV11-3 and TRBJ2-6; TRBD1 might be the D (5 bases). The sample in question was PBMCs, obtained after 12 months of ibrutinib treatment. The CDR3 sequence is CASSLDRGRSSGANVLTF. CDR3 bases: TGTGCCAGCAGCTTAGATAGGGGTCGGAGCTCTGGGGCCAACGTCCTGACTTTC.